This TCR beta chain was found in a study of blood T cells in healthy people across ages. With respect to this clonotype: Antigen: not known. A much larger clone is a single base away; this may be a read error.

The CDR3 is 17 amino acids. CDR1 and CDR2 (germline): SGHVS, FQNEAQ. The trim removed 3 bases at V and 11 bases at J, leaving 19 bases unmatched. Study-level findings and limits: Aged donors had fewer naive CD4+ cells and lower diversity than long-lived donors.

A second 7 to 11 cycle PCR used barcoded and J-beta primers. One entry per CDR3 protein results from TCRdb running MiXCR on the 5' RACE reads. Of 550,000 to 800,000 distinct CDR3 sequences listed, about a third are singletons. This receptor was identified in a woman aged 80 or older in good health. J is TRBJ2-5 and V is TRBV7-8, with 9 bases fitting TRBD2. Input material: blood. CDR3 in DNA: TGTGCCAGCAGCTTCGGAGTGAGCGGGGGGTCCTACAATGAGCAGTACTTC. This translates into CASSFGVSGGSYNEQYF.